These T cell receptor beta chains were read from a single sample in a study of radiation and T cells in renal cell carcinoma. TCRdb's table, derived via immunoSEQ multiplex PCR, lists solely in-frame clones and lacks some. The profile shows roughly 80,000 clones, 86% of them singletons. Source: blood, taken from a patient whose treatment included radiotherapy and nephrectomy. These receptors all come from a woman aged 50 to 65 with renal cell carcinoma. Both conserved end residues are part of each CDR3. Fields, in order: CDR3 DNA, CDR3 protein, clone size, D gene, J gene, V gene. D genes are given only for firm matches. Expanded clones get a size class; other rows say once, few or many, or leave the size out.

DNA: TGTGCCAGTAGGGCGGGCCTCTGGCAAGAGACCCAGTACTTC; CDR3: CASRAGLWQETQYF; size: -; D: -; J: TRBJ2-5; V: TRBV19
DNA: TGTGCCAGCAGCTTAGGGACAGGGCTTGGAACTAATGAAAAACTGTTTTTT; CDR3: CASSLGTGLGTNEKLFF; size: -; D: TRBD1; J: TRBJ1-4; V: TRBV7-2
DNA: TGTGCCAGCAGCGTAGGGCAGACTGCCTCCTACAATGAGCAGTTCTTC; CDR3: CASSVGQTASYNEQFF; size: -; D: -; J: TRBJ2-1; V: TRBV9
DNA: TGTGCCAGTAGTATTGAAGTAGCGGATTTCTATGGCTACACCTTC; CDR3: CASSIEVADFYGYTF; size: -; D: -; J: TRBJ1-2; V: TRBV19
DNA: TGTGCCAGCAGTCTCAGGGTATCGGAGCAGTACTTC; CDR3: CASSLRVSEQYF; size: -; D: -; J: TRBJ2-7; V: TRBV28
DNA: TGTGCCAGCGGCGGACAGGCTCGTTCTCAGCCCCAGCATTTT; CDR3: CASGGQARSQPQHF; size: -; D: TRBD1; J: TRBJ1-5; V: TRBV27
DNA: TGCGCCAGCAGCCCCGCGGGACAGGCGAAAAATGAAAAACTGTTTTTT; CDR3: CASSPAGQAKNEKLFF; size: once; D: TRBD1; J: TRBJ1-4; V: TRBV5-1
DNA: TGTGCCGCGACTAGCGGGGGGCTTAACATTCAGTACTTC; CDR3: CAATSGGLNIQYF; size: -; D: TRBD2; J: TRBJ2-4; V: TRBV7-2
DNA: TGCGCCAGCCAAAGGGAGAGCTCCTACAATGAGCAGTTCTTC; CDR3: CASQRESSYNEQFF; size: medium-sized; D: -; J: TRBJ2-1; V: TRBV4-3
DNA: TGTGCCAGCACCCTCGGACAGGTCACAGATACGCAGTATTTT; CDR3: CASTLGQVTDTQYF; size: -; D: TRBD1; J: TRBJ2-3; V: TRBV5-4
DNA: TGTGCCAGCAGCTCCCTCATGACGGGTAATTACGAGCAGTACTTC; CDR3: CASSSLMTGNYEQYF; size: -; D: -; J: TRBJ2-7; V: TRBV5-6
DNA: TGTGCCATCCGACAGGGACAGAACACTGAAGCTTTCTTT; CDR3: CAIRQGQNTEAFF; size: few; D: TRBD1; J: TRBJ1-1; V: TRBV10-3
DNA: TGTGCCAGTAGTAAACAAGAGACCCAGTACTTC; CDR3: CASSKQETQYF; size: -; D: -; J: TRBJ2-5; V: TRBV19
DNA: TGCGCCAGCAGCCCAGAACAGGGCCGGTCACCCCTCCACTTT; CDR3: CASSPEQGRSPLHF; size: -; D: -; J: TRBJ1-6; V: TRBV5-1
DNA: TGTGCCAGTAGTAGCCCAGGATCCTACAATGAGCAGTTCTTC; CDR3: CASSSPGSYNEQFF; size: -; D: -; J: TRBJ2-1; V: TRBV19